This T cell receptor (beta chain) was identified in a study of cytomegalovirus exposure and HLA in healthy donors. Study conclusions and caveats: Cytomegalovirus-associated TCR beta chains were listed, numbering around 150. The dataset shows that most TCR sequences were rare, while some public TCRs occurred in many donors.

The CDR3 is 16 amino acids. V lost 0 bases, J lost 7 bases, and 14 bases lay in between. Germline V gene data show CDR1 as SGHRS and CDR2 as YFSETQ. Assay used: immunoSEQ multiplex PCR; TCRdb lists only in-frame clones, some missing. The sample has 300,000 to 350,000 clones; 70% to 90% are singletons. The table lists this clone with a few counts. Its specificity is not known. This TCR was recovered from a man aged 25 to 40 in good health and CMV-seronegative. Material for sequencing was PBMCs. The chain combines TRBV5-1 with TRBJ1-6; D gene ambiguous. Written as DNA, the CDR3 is TGCGCCAGCAGCTTGGAGTCCAAGCGCTACAATTCACCCCTCCACTTT. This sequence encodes CASSLESKRYNSPLHF.